Listed here are 24 T cell receptor beta chains from one sample, sequenced in a study of metastatic and nonmetastatic thyroid tumors. Prior to thyroid surgery, none of the patients had received any treatment. TCRdb recomputed clones from the PCR reads via MiXCR. The sample includes 60,000 or so clones, roughly 30% seen only once; the top ten take approximately 15%. The specimen was blood. These receptors were collected from a female donor with papillary thyroid cancer or a benign thyroid nodule (not recorded which). Some clones in this sample may be carry-over from other donors' samples.

This clone appeared many times. V is TRBV7-2 and J is TRBJ1-6; perhaps TRBD1 as D (5 bases). CDR3 size: 15 residues. The V end was cut by 3 bases, the J end by 4 bases, with 10 bases between. CDR1 and CDR2 (germline): SGHTA, FQGNSA. CDR3 amino acids: CASSLGTGYNSPLHF. CDR3 coding DNA: TGTGCCAGCAGCTTGGGGACGGGATATAATTCACCCCTCCACTTT.

This clone was seen more than once but under ten times. CDR3 sequence reads: CATSRDRIRASYEQYF. The CDR3 nucleotides are TGTGCCACCAGCAGAGATAGGATAAGGGCCTCCTACGAGCAGTACTTC. The rearrangement uses TRBV15 and TRBJ2-7; D ambiguous. CDR3 length equals 16 residues. The germline V gene has CDR1 LNHNV and CDR2 YYDKDF (reference sequence). V was clipped by 0 bases and J by 0 bases, with 12 bases between them.

This clone was recorded many times. V usage is TRBV5-6 and J usage is TRBJ1-4; weak D call: TRBD1 (5 bases). The CDR3 loop spans 15 amino acids. Germline assignment: CDR1 SGHDT and CDR2 YYEEEE. V was cut by 6 bases and J by 5 bases, with 17 bases left in between. CDR3 sequence (DNA): TGTGCCAGCACACGAAGCGGGGCCCTAAATGAAAAACTGTTTTTT. Translating gives CASTRSGALNEKLFF.

The J gene is TRBJ2-7, the V gene TRBV6-5; D might be TRBD2 (6 bases). V was trimmed by 2 bases and J by 0 bases, leaving 17 bases between them. The CDR3 sequence is 17 residues long. Looked up from germline, CDR1 is MNHEY and CDR2 is SVGAGI. The CDR3 sequence: CASSYPASRESSYEQYF. CDR3 DNA sequence: TGTGCCAGCAGTTACCCCGCCAGCCGGGAGAGCTCCTACGAGCAGTACTTC.

J is TRBJ2-5 and V is TRBV4-1; TRBD2 agrees at 10 bases. CDR1 MGHRA and CDR2 YSYEKL come from the germline V gene. The CDR3 spans 15 residues. V gave up 3 bases and J gave up 5 bases; unmatched junction bases: 6. Here the CDR3 reads CASSQLTSGWETQYF. The CDR3 region has the DNA TGCGCCAGCAGCCAGCTGACTAGCGGGTGGGAGACCCAGTACTTC.

In regard to this clone: Other DNA sequences within the sample encode an identical CDR3. The J gene is TRBJ2-7, the V gene TRBV20-1, with no clear D. Germline V gene data show CDR1 as DFQATT and CDR2 as SNEGSKA (reference sequence). V lost 5 bases and J 3 bases, leaving 5 bases between the germline ends. The CDR3 has 10 residues. CDR3 amino acids: CSAESYEQYF. The CDR3 DNA follows: TGCAGTGCTGAAAGCTACGAGCAGTACTTC.

The V call is TRBV9, the J call TRBJ1-1; TRBD1 aligns across 7 bases. The V and J ends lost 2 bases and 12 bases, in that order; junction bases with no gene match: 10. CDR1 and CDR2 (germline): SGDLS, YYNGEE. This CDR3 has 13 residues. The chain's CDR3 is CASSVLYQGESFF. Written as DNA, the CDR3 is TGTGCCAGCAGCGTCCTCTACCAGGGGGAGTCTTTCTTT.

The J gene is TRBJ1-5, the V gene TRBV30; TRBD1 might be the D (5 bases). This CDR3 has 13 amino acids. With 3 bases removed from V and 2 bases from J, the gap between germline ends came to 8 bases. From germline, CDR1 is GTSNPN and CDR2 SVGIG (reference sequence). This CDR3 reads CAWRGGGNQPQHF. The CDR3 region has the DNA TGTGCCTGGAGGGGAGGGGGCAATCAGCCCCAGCATTTT.

J is TRBJ1-5 and V is TRBV7-2, with 8 positions matching TRBD1. The junction had 5 bases not matched to a gene; V was cut back by 5 bases and J by 2 bases. Germline assignment: CDR1 SGHTA and CDR2 FQGNSA. This CDR3 spans 15 amino acids. CDR3: CASSQGAGGNQPQHF. The CDR3 nucleotides read TGTGCCAGCAGCCAGGGGGCGGGGGGCAATCAGCCCCAGCATTTT.

This chain uses TRBV12-3 or TRBV12-4 with TRBJ2-2; 8 nucleotides line up with TRBD1. CDR3 length: 15 amino acids. Germline trimming cut 10 bases from V and 5 bases from J; bases unmatched to any gene: 12. In DNA form, the CDR3 reads TGTGCCATCAAACCAGGGGGCGGAGGGACCGGGGAGCTGTTTTTT. It specifies CAIKPGGGGTGELFF.

The gene calls are TRBV18 and TRBJ2-7; either TRBD1 or TRBD2 may fit D (7 bases each). V was cut by 2 bases and J by 5 bases, with 13 bases left in between. The CDR3 has 14 amino acids. Looked up from germline, CDR1 is KGHSH and CDR2 is LQKENI. CDR3 loop: CASSPRAGGDEQYF. In DNA, the CDR3 is TGTGCCAGCTCACCAAGGGCAGGGGGGGACGAGCAGTACTTC.

The rearrangement uses TRBV28 and TRBJ1-5; D not resolved. Germline CDR1 reads MDHEN; CDR2 reads SYDVKM. Between the trimmed V and J ends, which lost 7 bases and 2 bases, there was a span of 6 bases. This CDR3 has 12 residues. In DNA, the CDR3 is TGTGCCAGCACGTCCGGCAATCAGCCCCAGCATTTT. Protein product: CASTSGNQPQHF.

The chain links TRBV7-8 to TRBJ2-2; no definite D call. Germline CDR1 SGHVS, CDR2 FQNEAQ. The V end was cut by 1 base, the J end by 3 bases, with 9 bases between. The CDR3 covers 15 residues. The CDR3 sequence: CASSLVFPDTGELFF. The CDR3 region has the DNA TGTGCCAGCAGCTTAGTCTTTCCCGACACCGGGGAGCTGTTTTTT.

The V and J genes are TRBV28 and TRBJ2-7; TRBD2 matches at 7 bases. This CDR3 has 17 residues. The germline gives CDR1 MDHEN, CDR2 SYDVKM. V lost 7 bases, J lost 2 bases, and 17 bases stayed unmatched. CDR3 protein: CASIHWARGDLTYEQYF. In DNA form, the CDR3 reads TGTGCCAGCATCCATTGGGCCCGGGGGGACCTAACCTACGAGCAGTACTTC.

This clone was found many times. The CDR3 sequence is CASSVGRVGNYGYTF. In DNA form, the CDR3 reads TGTGCCAGCAGCGTAGGGAGGGTGGGGAACTATGGCTACACCTTC. V is TRBV9 and J is TRBJ1-2; D remains ambiguous. The germline V and J ends were trimmed by 0 bases and 2 bases, with 11 bases remaining between them. Germline CDR1 SGDLS, CDR2 YYNGEE. The CDR3 covers 15 residues.

This clone was detected only a few times. The V gene is TRBV6-1, the J gene TRBJ1-2; a possible D gene is TRBD1 (6 bases). This CDR3 is 15 amino acids long. Germline CDR1 MNHNS, CDR2 SASEGT. The germline V and J ends were trimmed by 2 bases and 6 bases, with 16 bases remaining between them. CDR3 sequence reads: CASSERSTGRHGYTF. For the CDR3, the DNA is TGTGCCAGCAGTGAAAGGTCTACAGGGAGGCATGGCTACACCTTC.

This clone was detected many times. The CDR3 DNA follows: TGTGCCAGTAGTGTTAGCGGGGCCGGCGGCACAGATACGCAGTATTTT. This encodes CASSVSGAGGTDTQYF. The genes are TRBV19 and TRBJ2-3; 8 bases line up with TRBD2. Trimming removed 5 bases from V and 1 base from J; junction bases left unmatched: 8. CDR1 and CDR2 (germline): LNHDA, SQIVND (reference sequence). CDR3 length equals 16 residues. The full variable domain, in which reference TRBV19 and TRBJ2-3 provide the parts outside the CDR3, is DGGITQSPKYLFRKEGQNVTLSCEQNLNHDAMYWYRQDPGQGLRLIYYSQIVNDFQKGDIAEGYSVSREKKESFPLTVTSAQKNPTAFYLCASSVSGAGGTDTQYFGPGTRLTVL.

This clone turned up a few times. J is TRBJ2-5 and V is TRBV6-1; no clear D gene. Looked up from germline, CDR1 is MNHNS and CDR2 is SASEGT. The CDR3 is 12 residues long. V was trimmed by 7 bases and J by 3 bases, leaving 9 bases between them. CDR3 bases: TGTGCCAGCAAAGGCCCCAAAGAGACCCAGTACTTC. It is translated as CASKGPKETQYF.

This sequence joins TRBV6-2 or TRBV6-3 and TRBJ2-3; D gene ambiguous. Trimming took 6 bases from V and 6 from J, leaving 10 bases between them. CDR1 MNHEY and CDR2 SVGEGT come from the germline V gene. The CDR3 totals 12 residues. The CDR3 DNA is TGTGCCAGCAGCTATAGTGGGGATACGCAGTATTTT. This encodes CASSYSGDTQYF.

The chain is built from TRBV6-1 and TRBJ2-2; D not certain. The CDR3 loop spans 14 amino acids. Trimming left V 4 bases short and J 6 bases short, with 12 bases between. The V gene's germline CDR1 is MNHNS and CDR2 SASEGT. As DNA, the CDR3 is TGTGCCAGCAGTGGATATAATTTAGCCGGGGAGCTGTTTTTT. The encoded protein is CASSGYNLAGELFF.

The CDR3 region is CASSRLRQATNEKLFF. For the CDR3, the DNA is TGCGCCAGCAGCCGACTCAGACAAGCAACTAATGAAAAACTGTTTTTT. The chain employs TRBV4-3 and TRBJ1-4; D not certain. CDR1 is LGHNA, CDR2 YSLEER, per germline. Trimming took 4 bases from V and 0 from J, leaving 12 bases between them. The CDR3 contains 16 residues.

J is TRBJ2-3 and V is TRBV5-4; 9 bases agree with TRBD2. CDR1 is SGHNT, CDR2 YYREEE, per germline (reference sequence). This CDR3 contains 16 residues. V lost 5 bases and J lost 1; bases outside the gene matches: 8. CDR3 amino acids: CASSFTLAGGTDTQYF. CDR3 in DNA: TGTGCCAGCAGTTTTACCTTAGCGGGGGGCACAGATACGCAGTATTTT.

V gene TRBV20-1 combines with J gene TRBJ2-7, with TRBD1 as a possible D gene (7 bases). V was clipped by 2 bases and J by 7 bases, with 18 bases between them. This CDR3 comprises 14 residues. Germline lookup yields CDR1 DFQATT and CDR2 SNEGSKA (reference sequence). In DNA, the CDR3 is TGCAGTGCTAGAAAAGGGGGGACAGTTCCGGAGCAGTACTTC. Amino acids: CSARKGGTVPEQYF.

This clone was observed a few times. CDR3 residues: CASSYESGRGPLNYGYTF. In DNA form, the CDR3 reads TGTGCCAGCAGTTACGAATCGGGTCGCGGGCCCCTGAACTATGGCTACACCTTC. The chain links TRBV6-5 to TRBJ1-2; D is ambiguous. Germline V gene data show CDR1 as MNHEY and CDR2 as SVGAGI. This CDR3 region has 18 residues. Trimming took 2 bases from V and 2 from J, leaving 21 bases between them.